This section outlines one T cell receptor (beta chain) sequence together with its context. Its antigen is not known. This record belongs to a study of blood T cells in healthy people across ages. General study results and limits: Age showed a roughly linear inverse relationship with TCR beta diversity per million T cells.

Each donor supplied around 10 milliliters of peripheral blood. Per sample, extraction of total RNA gave at least 5.5 micrograms in every case. V lost 10 bases to trimming and J lost 13 bases; unmatched junction nucleotides: 12. The CDR3 is 14 amino acids. Germline V gene lookup returns CDR1 MNHEY and CDR2 SVGEGT. Combining a sample-barcoded 5' primer with a J-beta primer mix, a second PCR ran for roughly 7 to 12 cycles. TCRdb reanalysed the 5' RACE reads using MiXCR and keeps one entry per CDR3 protein. This repertoire shows roughly 930,000 distinct CDR3 sequences, about 48% found once; its top ten account for about an eighth.

The chain employs TRBV6-2 or TRBV6-3 and TRBJ2-4; 14 bases match TRBD2. Sequencing used blood. This TCR was sampled from a man aged 25-45 years in good health. The CDR3 loop reads CATEGLAGAGEQYF. DNA for the CDR3: TGTGCCACGGAGGGACTAGCGGGGGCTGGAGAGCAGTACTTC.